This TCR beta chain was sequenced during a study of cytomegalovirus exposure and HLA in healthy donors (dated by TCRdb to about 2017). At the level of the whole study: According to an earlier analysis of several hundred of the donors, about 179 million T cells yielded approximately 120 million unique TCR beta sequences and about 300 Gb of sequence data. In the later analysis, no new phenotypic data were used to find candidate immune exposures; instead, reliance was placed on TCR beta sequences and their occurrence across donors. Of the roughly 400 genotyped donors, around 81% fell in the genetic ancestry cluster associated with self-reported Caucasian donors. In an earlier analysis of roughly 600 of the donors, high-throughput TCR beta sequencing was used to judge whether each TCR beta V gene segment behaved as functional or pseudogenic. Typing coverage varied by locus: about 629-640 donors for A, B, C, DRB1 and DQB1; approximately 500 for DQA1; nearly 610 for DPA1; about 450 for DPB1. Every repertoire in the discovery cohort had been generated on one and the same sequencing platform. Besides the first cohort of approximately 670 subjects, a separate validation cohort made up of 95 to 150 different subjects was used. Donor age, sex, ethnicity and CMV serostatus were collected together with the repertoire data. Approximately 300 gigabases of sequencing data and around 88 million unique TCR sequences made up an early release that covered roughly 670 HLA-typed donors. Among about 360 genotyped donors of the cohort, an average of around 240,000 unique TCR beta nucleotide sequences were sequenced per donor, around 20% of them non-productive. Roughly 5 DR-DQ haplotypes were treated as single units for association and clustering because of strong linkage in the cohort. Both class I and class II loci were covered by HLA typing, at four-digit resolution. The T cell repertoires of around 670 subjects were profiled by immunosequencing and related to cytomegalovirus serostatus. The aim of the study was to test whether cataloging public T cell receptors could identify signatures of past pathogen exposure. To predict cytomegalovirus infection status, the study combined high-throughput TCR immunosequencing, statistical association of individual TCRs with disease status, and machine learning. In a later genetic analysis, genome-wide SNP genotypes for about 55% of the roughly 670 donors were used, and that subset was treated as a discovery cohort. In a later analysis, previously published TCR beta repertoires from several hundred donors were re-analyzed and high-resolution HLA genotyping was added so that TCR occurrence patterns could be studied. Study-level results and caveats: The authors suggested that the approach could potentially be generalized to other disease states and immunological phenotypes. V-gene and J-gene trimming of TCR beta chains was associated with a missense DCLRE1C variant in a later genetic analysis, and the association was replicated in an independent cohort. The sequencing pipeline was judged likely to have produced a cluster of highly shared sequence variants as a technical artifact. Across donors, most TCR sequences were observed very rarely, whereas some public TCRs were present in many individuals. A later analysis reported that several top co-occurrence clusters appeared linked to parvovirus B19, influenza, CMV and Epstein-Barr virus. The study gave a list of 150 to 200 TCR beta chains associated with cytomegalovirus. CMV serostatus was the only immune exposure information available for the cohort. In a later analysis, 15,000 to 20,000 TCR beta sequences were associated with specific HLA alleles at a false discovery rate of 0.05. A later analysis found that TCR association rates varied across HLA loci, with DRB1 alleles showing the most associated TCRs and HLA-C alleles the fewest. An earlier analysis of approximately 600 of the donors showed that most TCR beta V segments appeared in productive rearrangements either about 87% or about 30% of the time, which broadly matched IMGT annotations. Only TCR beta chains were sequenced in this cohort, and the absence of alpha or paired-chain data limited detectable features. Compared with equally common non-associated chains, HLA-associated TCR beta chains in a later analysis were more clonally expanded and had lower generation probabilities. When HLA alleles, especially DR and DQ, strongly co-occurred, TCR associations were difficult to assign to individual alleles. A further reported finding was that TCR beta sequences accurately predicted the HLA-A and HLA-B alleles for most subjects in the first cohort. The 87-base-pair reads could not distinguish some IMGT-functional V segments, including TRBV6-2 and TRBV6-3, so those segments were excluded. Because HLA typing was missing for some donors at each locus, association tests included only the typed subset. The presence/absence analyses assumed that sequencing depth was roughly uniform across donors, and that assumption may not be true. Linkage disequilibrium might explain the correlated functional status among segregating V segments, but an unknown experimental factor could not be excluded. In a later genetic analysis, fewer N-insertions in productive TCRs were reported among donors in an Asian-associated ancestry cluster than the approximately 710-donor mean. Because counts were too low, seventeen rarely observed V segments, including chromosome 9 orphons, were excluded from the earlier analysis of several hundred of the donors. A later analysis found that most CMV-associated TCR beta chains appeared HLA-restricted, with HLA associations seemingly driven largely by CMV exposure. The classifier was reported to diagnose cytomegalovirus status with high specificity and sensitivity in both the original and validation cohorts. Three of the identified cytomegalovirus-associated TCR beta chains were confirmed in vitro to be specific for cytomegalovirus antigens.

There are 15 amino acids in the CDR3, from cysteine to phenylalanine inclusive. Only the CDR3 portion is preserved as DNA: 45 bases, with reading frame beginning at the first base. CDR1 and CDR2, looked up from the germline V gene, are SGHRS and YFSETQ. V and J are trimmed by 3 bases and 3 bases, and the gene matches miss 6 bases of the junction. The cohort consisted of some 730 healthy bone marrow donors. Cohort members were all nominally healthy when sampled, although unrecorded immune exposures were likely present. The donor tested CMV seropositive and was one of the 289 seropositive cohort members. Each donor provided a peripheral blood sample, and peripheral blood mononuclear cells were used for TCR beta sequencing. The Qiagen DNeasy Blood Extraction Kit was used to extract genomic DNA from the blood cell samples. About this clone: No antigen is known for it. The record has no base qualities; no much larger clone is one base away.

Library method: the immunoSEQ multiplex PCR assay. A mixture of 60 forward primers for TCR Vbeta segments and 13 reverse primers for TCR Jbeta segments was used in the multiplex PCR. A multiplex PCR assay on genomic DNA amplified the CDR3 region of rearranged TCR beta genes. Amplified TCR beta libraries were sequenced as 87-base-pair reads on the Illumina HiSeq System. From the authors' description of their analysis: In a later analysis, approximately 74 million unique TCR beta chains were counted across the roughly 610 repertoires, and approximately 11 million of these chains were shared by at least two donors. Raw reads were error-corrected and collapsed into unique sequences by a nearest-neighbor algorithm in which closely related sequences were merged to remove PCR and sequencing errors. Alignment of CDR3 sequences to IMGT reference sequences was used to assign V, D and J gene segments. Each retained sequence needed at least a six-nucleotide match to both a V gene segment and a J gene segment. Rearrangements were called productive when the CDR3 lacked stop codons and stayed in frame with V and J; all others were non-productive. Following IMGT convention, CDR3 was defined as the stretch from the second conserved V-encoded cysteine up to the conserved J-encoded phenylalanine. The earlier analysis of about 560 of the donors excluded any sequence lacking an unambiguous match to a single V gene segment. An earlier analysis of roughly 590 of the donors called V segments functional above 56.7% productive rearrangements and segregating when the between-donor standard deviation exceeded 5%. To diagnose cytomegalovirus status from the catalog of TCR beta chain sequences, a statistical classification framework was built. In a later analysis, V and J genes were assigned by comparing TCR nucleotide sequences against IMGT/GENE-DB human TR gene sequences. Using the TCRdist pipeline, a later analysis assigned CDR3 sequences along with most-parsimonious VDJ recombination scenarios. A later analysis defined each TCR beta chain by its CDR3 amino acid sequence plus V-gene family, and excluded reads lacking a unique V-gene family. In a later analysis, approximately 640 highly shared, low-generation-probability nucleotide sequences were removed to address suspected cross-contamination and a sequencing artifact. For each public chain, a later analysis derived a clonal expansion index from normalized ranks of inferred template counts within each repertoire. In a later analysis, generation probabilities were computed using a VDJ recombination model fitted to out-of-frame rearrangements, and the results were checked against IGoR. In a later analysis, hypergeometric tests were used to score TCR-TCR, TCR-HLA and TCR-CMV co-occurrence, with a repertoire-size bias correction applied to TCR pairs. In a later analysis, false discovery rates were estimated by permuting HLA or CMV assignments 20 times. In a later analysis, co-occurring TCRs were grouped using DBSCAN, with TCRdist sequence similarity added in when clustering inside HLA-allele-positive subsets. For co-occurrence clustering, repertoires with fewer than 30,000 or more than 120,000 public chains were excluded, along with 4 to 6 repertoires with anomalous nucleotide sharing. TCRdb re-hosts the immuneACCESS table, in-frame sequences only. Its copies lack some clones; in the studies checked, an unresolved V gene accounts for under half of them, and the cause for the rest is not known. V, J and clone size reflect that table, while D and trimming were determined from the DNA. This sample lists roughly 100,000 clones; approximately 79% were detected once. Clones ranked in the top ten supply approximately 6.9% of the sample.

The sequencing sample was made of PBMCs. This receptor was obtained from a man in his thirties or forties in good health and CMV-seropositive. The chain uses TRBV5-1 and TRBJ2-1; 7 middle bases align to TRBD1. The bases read TGCGCCAGCAGCTCCGGGACAGAGATCTACAATGAGCAGTTCTTC. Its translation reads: CASSSGTEIYNEQFF.